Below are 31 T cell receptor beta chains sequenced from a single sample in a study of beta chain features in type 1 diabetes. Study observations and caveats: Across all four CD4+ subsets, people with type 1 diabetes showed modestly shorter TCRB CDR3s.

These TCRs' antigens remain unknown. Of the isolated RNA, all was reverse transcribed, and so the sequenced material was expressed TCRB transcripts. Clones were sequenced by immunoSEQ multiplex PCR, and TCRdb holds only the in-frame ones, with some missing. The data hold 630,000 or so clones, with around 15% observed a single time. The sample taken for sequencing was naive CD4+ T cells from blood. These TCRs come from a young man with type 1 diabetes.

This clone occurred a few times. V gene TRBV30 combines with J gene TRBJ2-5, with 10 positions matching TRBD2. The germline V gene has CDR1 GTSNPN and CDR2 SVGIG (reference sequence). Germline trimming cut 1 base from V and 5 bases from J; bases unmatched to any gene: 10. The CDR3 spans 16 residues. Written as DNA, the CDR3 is TGTGCCTGGAGTGGACTAGCGGGCTTTAAAACGGAGACCCAGTACTTC. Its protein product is CAWSGLAGFKTETQYF. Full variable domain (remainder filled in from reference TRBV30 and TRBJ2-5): SQTIHQWPATLVQPVGSPLSLECTVEGTSNPNLYWYRQAAGRGLQLLFYSVGIGQISSEVPQNLSASRPQDRQFILSSKKLLLSDSGFYLCAWSGLAGFKTETQYFGPGTRLLVL.

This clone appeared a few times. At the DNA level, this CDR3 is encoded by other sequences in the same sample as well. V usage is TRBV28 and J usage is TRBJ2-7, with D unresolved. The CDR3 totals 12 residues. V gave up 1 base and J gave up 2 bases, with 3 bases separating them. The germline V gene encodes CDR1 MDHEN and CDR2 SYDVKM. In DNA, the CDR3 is TGTGCCAGCAGTTTATCGCCCTACGAGCAGTACTTC. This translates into CASSLSPYEQYF.

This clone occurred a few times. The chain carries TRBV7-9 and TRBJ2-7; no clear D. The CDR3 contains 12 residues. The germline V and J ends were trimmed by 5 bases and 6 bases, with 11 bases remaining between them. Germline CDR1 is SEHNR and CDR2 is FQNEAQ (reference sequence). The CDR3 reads CASSLTPSEQYF. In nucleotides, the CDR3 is TGTGCCAGCAGCCTAACTCCCAGCGAGCAGTACTTC.

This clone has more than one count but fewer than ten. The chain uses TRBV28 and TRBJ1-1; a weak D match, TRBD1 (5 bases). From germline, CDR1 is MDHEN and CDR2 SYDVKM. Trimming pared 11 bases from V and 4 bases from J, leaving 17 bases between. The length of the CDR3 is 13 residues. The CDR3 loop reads CACKGDLFTEAFF. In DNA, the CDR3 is TGTGCCTGCAAAGGGGACCTCTTCACTGAAGCTTTCTTT.

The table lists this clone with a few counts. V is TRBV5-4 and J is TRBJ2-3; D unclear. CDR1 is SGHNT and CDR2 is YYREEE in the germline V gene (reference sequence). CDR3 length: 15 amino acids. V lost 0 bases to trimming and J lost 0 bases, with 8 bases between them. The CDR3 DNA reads TGTGCCAGCAGCTTGGAGGCGACTAGCACAGATACGCAGTATTTT. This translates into CASSLEATSTDTQYF.

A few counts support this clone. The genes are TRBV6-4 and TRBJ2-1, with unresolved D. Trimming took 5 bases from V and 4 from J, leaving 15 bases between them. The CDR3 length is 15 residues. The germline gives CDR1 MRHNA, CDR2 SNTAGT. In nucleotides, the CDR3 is TGTGCCAGCAGTCCTGACACGCTCCCTTACAATGAGCAGTTCTTC. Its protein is CASSPDTLPYNEQFF.

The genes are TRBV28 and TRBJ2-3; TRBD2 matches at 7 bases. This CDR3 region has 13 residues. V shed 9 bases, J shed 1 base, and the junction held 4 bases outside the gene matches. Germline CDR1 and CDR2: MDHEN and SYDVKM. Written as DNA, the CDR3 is TGTGCCAGTAGCGGGCTGGGCACAGATACGCAGTATTTT. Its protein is CASSGLGTDTQYF.

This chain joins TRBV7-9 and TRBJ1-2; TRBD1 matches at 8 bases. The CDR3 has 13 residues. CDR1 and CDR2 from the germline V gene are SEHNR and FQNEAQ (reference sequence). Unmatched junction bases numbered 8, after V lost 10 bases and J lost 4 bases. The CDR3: CAIEGTGGYGYTF. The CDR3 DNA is TGTGCCATCGAAGGGACAGGAGGCTATGGCTACACCTTC.

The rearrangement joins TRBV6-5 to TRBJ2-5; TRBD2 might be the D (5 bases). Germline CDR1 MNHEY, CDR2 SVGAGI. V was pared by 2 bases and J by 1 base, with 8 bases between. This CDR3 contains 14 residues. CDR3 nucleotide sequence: TGTGCCAGCAGTTACGGGCTAGCCCAAGAGACCCAGTACTTC. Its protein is CASSYGLAQETQYF.

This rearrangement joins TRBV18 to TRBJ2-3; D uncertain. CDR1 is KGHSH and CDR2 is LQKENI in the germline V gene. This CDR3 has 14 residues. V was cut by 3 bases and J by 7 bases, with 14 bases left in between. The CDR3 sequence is CASSPGSGENTQYF. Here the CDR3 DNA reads TGTGCCAGCTCACCGGGTTCTGGGGAAAATACGCAGTATTTT.

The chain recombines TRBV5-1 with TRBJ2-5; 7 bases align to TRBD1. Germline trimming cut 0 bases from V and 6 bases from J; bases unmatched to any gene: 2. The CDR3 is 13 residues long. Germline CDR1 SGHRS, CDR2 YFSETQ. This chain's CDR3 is CASSLGQGQTQYF. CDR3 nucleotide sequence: TGCGCCAGCAGCTTGGGACAGGGACAGACCCAGTACTTC. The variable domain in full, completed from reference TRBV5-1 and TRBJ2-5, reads KAGVTQTPRYLIKTRGQQVTLSCSPISGHRSVSWYQQTPGQGLQFLFEYFSETQRNKGNFPGRFSGRQFSNSRSEMNVSTLELGDSALYLCASSLGQGQTQYFGPGTRLLVL.

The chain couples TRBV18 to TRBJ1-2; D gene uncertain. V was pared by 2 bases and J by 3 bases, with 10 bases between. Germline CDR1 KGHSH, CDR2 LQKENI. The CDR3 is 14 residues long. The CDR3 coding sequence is TGTGCCAGCTCACCAGTCTTTCCCGACTATGGCTACACCTTC. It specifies CASSPVFPDYGYTF.

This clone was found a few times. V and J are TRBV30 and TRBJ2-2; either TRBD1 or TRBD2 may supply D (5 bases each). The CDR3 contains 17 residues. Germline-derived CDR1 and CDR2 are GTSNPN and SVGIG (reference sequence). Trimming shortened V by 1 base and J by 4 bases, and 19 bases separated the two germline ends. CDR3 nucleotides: TGTGCCTGGAGTGCTCATGGGACGGTAGCCCTCACCGGGGAGCTGTTTTTT. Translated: CAWSAHGTVALTGELFF.

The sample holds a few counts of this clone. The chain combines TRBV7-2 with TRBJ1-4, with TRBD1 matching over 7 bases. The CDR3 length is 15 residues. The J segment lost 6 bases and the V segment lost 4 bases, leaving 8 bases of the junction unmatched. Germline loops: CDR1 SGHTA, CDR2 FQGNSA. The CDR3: CASSWGTAGDEKLFF. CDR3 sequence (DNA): TGTGCCAGCAGCTGGGGGACAGCTGGAGATGAAAAACTGTTTTTT.

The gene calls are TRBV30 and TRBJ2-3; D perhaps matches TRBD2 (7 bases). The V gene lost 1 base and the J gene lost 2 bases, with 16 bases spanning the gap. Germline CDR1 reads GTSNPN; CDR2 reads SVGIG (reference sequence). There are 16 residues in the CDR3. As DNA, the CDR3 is TGTGCCTGGAGTGGGACGCGAGCGGGACACACAGATACGCAGTATTTT. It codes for CAWSGTRAGHTDTQYF.

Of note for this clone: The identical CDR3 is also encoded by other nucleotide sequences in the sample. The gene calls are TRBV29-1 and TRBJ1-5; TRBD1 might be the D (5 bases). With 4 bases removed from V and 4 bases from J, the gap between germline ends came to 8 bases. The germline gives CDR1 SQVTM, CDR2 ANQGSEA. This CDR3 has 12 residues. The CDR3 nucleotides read TGCAGCGTTGGGCAGGGAAATCAGCCCCAGCATTTT. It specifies CSVGQGNQPQHF.

CDR3 amino acids: CASVREYEQYF. Here the CDR3 DNA reads TGTGCCAGCGTTCGTGAATACGAGCAGTACTTC. The chain combines TRBV28 with TRBJ2-7; D is unclear. V was clipped by 8 bases and J by 4 bases, with 9 bases between them. CDR3 length: 11 residues. Germline-derived CDR1 and CDR2 are MDHEN and SYDVKM. The variable domain in full, with the rest retrieved from reference TRBV28 and TRBJ2-7, is DVKVTQSSRYLVKRTGEKVFLECVQDMDHENMFWYRQDPGLGLRLIYFSYDVKMKEKGDIPEGYSVSREKKERFSLILESASTNQTSMYLCASVREYEQYFGPGTRLTVT.

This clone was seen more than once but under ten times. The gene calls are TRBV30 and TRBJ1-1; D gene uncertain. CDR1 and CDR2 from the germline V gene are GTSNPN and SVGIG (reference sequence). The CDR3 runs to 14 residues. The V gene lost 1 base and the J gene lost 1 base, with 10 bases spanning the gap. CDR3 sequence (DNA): TGTGCCTGGAGTGCGGTCGGACCGAACACTGAAGCTTTCTTT. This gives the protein CAWSAVGPNTEAFF.

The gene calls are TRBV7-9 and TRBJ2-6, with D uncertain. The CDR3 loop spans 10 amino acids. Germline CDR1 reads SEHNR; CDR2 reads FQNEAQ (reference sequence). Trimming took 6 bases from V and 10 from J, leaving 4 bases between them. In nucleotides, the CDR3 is TGTGCCAGCAGTGTAAACGTCCTGACTTTC. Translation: CASSVNVLTF.

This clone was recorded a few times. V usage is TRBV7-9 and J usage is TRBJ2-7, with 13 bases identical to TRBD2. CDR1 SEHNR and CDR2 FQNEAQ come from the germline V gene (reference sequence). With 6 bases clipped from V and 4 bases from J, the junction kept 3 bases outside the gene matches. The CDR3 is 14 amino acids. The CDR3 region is CASSRTSGGYEQYF. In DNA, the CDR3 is TGTGCCAGCAGTCGGACTAGCGGGGGTTACGAGCAGTACTTC.

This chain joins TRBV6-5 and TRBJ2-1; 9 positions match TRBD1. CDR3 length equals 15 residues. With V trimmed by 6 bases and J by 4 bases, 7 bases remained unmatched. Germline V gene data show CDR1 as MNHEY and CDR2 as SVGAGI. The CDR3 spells CASRTGQGEYNEQFF. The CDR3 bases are TGTGCCAGCAGAACGGGACAGGGCGAATACAATGAGCAGTTCTTC.

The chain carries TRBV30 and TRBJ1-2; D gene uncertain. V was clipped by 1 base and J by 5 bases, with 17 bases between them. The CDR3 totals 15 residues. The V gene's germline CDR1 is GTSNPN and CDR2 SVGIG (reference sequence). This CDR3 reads CAWSAGWGLGYGYTF. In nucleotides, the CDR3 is TGTGCCTGGAGTGCGGGCTGGGGTCTAGGGTATGGCTACACCTTC.

The CDR3 nucleotides are TGTGCCTGCCCTGGGGTAACAGGGGGCCACGAGCAGTACTTC. It specifies CACPGVTGGHEQYF. The V call is TRBV30, the J call TRBJ2-7; 9 bases agree with TRBD1. Trimming removed 6 bases from V and 5 bases from J; junction bases left unmatched: 11. CDR1 and CDR2 from the germline V gene are GTSNPN and SVGIG (reference sequence). The CDR3 runs 14 residues.

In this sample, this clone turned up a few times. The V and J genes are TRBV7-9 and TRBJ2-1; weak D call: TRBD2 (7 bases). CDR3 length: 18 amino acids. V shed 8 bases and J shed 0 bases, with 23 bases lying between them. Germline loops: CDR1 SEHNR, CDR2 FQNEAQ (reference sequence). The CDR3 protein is CASPLPGVGRNSYNEQFF. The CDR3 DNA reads TGTGCCAGCCCCTTACCAGGGGTCGGGAGGAACTCCTACAATGAGCAGTTCTTC.

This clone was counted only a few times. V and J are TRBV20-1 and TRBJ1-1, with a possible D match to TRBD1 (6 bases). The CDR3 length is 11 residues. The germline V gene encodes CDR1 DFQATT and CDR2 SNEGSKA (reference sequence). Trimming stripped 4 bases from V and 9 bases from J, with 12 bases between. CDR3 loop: CSANREGQAFF. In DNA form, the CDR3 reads TGCAGTGCTAACAGGGAGGGGCAAGCTTTCTTT.

The CDR3 region is CASLTPFGEAFF. CDR3 coding DNA: TGTGCCAGCTTAACACCATTCGGTGAGGCTTTCTTT. This chain links TRBV2 with TRBJ1-1; D is uncertain. V was shortened by 8 bases and J by 11 bases, with 18 bases between the two germline ends. Looked up from germline, CDR1 is SNHLY and CDR2 is FYNNEI. The CDR3 has 12 amino acids.

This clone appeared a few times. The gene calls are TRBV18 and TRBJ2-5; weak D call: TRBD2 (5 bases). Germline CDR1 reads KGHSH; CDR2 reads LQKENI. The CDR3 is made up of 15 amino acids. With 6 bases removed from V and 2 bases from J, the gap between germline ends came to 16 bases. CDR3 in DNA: TGTGCCAGCTCCCGGGATATTGCCGGTCAAGAGACCCAGTACTTC. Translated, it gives CASSRDIAGQETQYF.

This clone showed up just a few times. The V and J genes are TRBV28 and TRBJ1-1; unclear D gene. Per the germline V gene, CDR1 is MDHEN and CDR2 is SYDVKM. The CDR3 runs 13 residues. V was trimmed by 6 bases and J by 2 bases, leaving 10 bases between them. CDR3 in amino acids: CASSGLGNTEAFF. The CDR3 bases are TGTGCCAGCAGCGGACTGGGTAACACTGAAGCTTTCTTT.

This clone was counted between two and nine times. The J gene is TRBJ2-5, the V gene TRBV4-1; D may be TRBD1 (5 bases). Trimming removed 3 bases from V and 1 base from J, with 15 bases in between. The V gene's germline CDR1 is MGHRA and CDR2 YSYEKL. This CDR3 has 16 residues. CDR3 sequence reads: CASSHPPPGSQETQYF. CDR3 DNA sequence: TGCGCCAGCAGCCATCCCCCGCCAGGGTCCCAAGAGACCCAGTACTTC.

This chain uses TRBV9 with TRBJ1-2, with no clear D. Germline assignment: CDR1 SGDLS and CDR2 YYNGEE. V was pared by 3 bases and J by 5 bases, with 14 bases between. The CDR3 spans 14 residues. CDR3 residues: CASSDRALWYGYTF. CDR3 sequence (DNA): TGTGCCAGCAGCGATCGGGCCCTGTGGTATGGCTACACCTTC.

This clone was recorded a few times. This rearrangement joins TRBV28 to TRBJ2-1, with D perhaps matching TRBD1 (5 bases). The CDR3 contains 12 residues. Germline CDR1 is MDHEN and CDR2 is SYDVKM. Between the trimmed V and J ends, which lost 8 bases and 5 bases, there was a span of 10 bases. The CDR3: CASADSHNEQFF. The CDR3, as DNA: TGTGCCAGCGCCGACAGCCACAATGAGCAGTTCTTC. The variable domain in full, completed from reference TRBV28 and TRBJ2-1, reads DVKVTQSSRYLVKRTGEKVFLECVQDMDHENMFWYRQDPGLGLRLIYFSYDVKMKEKGDIPEGYSVSREKKERFSLILESASTNQTSMYLCASADSHNEQFFGPGTRLTVL.